This TCR beta chain is drawn from a study of shared clonotypes between healthy human individuals. Overall study findings and caveats: Non-shared clonotypes were found to have lower generation probabilities than the clonotypes that were shared by all four of the sorted-subset donors.

The CDR3 loop spans 15 amino acids. CDR1 is GTSNPN, CDR2 SVGIG, per germline (reference sequence). The V end lost 1 base, the J end lost 1 base, and 13 bases lay between the germline ends. This clone has only one observation. Its matching antigen is unknown. Clones were sequenced by immunoSEQ multiplex PCR, and TCRdb holds only the in-frame ones, with some missing. Of 450,000 to 700,000 clones listed, roughly 95% are singletons. Terminally differentiated effector memory CD45RA+ cells were excluded from the naive CD8 cells, which were CD45RO-negative and positively selected for CCR7. The clonotype comes from a woman in her 30s in good health. What was sequenced was naive CD8+ T cells sorted from blood. This chain joins TRBV30 and TRBJ1-2, with no clear D. Here the CDR3 reads CAWSAYTEINYGYTF. CDR3 nucleotides: TGTGCCTGGAGTGCCTACACGGAGATTAACTATGGCTACACCTTC.